The 18 T cell receptor beta chains in this list originate from one sample, sequenced in a study of early stage breast cancer tumors. Sequencing was performed with immunoSEQ multiplex PCR; in TCRdb, only in-frame clones are kept and a portion is missing. The sample records about 28,000 clones, about 80% being singletons. Sequencing input: blood. The receptors were gathered from a person between 55 and 69 years old with breast cancer.

CDR3 loop: CASSLEGRKYGYTF. CDR3 coding DNA: TGTGCCAGCAGCCTTGAGGGCCGCAAGTATGGCTACACCTTC. The rearrangement links TRBV7-2 to TRBJ1-2; D gene uncertain. V dropped 5 bases and J dropped 5 bases, with 15 bases sitting between them. The germline V gene has CDR1 SGHTA and CDR2 FQGNSA. This CDR3 has 14 amino acids.

This chain uses TRBV4-1 with TRBJ2-7; TRBD2 matches 13 bases. Germline V gene data show CDR1 as MGHRA and CDR2 as YSYEKL. V shed 3 bases, J shed 6 bases, and the junction held 5 bases outside the gene matches. This CDR3 region has 15 residues. The CDR3 nucleotides are TGCGCCAGCAGCCAGGGGACTAGCGGGACAGTCGAGCAGTACTTC. This codes for CASSQGTSGTVEQYF.

This chain joins TRBV9 and TRBJ2-7, with 8 bases matching TRBD1. Trimming removed 5 bases from V and 4 bases from J; junction bases left unmatched: 11. The CDR3 runs 15 residues. CDR1 and CDR2 from the germline V gene are SGDLS and YYNGEE. In DNA, the CDR3 is TGTGCCAGCAGTCAAACCGGGACAGGCTTGTACGAGCAGTACTTC. Encoded protein: CASSQTGTGLYEQYF.

The chain is built from TRBV5-6 and TRBJ2-4; 14 bases match TRBD2. CDR3 length: 15 amino acids. V lost 0 bases to trimming and J lost 7 bases; unmatched junction nucleotides: 0. Germline V CDR1 and CDR2: SGHDT, YYEEEE. Written as DNA, the CDR3 is TGTGCCAGCAGCTTGGGACTAGCGGGGGGGAACATTCAGTACTTC. Translation gives CASSLGLAGGNIQYF.

The chain links TRBV30 to TRBJ1-5; D is perhaps TRBD1 (5 bases). Germline V gene lookup returns CDR1 GTSNPN and CDR2 SVGIG (reference sequence). The CDR3 is 15 amino acids. V lost 0 bases, J lost 4 bases, and 13 bases lay in between. CDR3 sequence reads: CAWSVWQGGNQPQHF. CDR3 in DNA: TGTGCCTGGAGTGTATGGCAGGGAGGAAATCAGCCCCAGCATTTT. The full variable domain, completed using reference TRBV30 and TRBJ1-5, is SQTIHQWPATLVQPVGSPLSLECTVEGTSNPNLYWYRQAAGRGLQLLFYSVGIGQISSEVPQNLSASRPQDRQFILSSKKLLLSDSGFYLCAWSVWQGGNQPQHFGDGTRLSIL.

V is TRBV18 and J is TRBJ1-1; a weak D match, TRBD1 (5 bases). Germline CDR1 and CDR2: KGHSH and LQKENI. V lost 2 bases to trimming and J lost 2 bases, with 9 bases between them. There are 14 residues in the CDR3. CDR3 bases: TGTGCCAGCTCACCAAAAGGACACAACACTGAAGCTTTCTTT. This codes for CASSPKGHNTEAFF.

This clone came up a few times. This sequence joins TRBV9 and TRBJ2-1, with 9 nucleotides matching TRBD1. This CDR3 comprises 16 residues. V lost 9 bases and J lost 10; bases outside the gene matches: 20. Germline V gene lookup returns CDR1 SGDLS and CDR2 YYNGEE. CDR3: CATLEVGDRVGREQFF. The CDR3 DNA follows: TGTGCCACCCTGGAGGTTGGGGACAGGGTAGGCCGGGAGCAGTTCTTC.

The chain joins TRBV6-1 to TRBJ2-3; TRBD2 aligns across 12 bases. This CDR3 comprises 15 residues. Germline CDR1 MNHNS, CDR2 SASEGT. Trimming took 6 bases from V and 4 from J; bases not matched to a gene: 5. CDR3 region: CASRILAGGPDTQYF. In DNA, the CDR3 is TGTGCCAGCAGAATACTAGCGGGAGGCCCAGATACGCAGTATTTT.

The chain joins TRBV10-3 to TRBJ1-5; the D gene is possibly TRBD1 (6 bases). V was trimmed by 10 bases and J by 7 bases, leaving 17 bases between them. CDR1 and CDR2 from the germline V gene are ENHRY and SYGVKD. This CDR3 has 13 residues. Here the CDR3 reads CASEQGEGQPQHF. CDR3 DNA: TGTGCCAGCGAACAGGGAGAAGGCCAGCCCCAGCATTTT.

The chain couples TRBV11-3 to TRBJ2-2, with TRBD1 matching 7 bases. The CDR3 loop spans 15 amino acids. CDR1 is SGHNT and CDR2 is YENEEA in the germline V gene. The ends lost 6 bases at V and 5 bases at J; junction bases unmatched: 9. DNA for the CDR3: TGTGCCAGCAGTGTGACGACAGGGAAAACCGGGGAGCTGTTTTTT. The encoded protein is CASSVTTGKTGELFF.

The CDR3: CASSGLAESSYEQYF. The CDR3 DNA reads TGTGCCAGTAGTGGACTAGCGGAAAGCTCCTACGAGCAGTACTTC. The chain is built from TRBV19 and TRBJ2-7, with 10 nucleotides matching TRBD2. From germline, CDR1 is LNHDA and CDR2 SQIVND (reference sequence). This CDR3 has 15 amino acids. The V and J ends lost 5 bases and 0 bases, in that order; junction bases with no gene match: 4.

The J gene is TRBJ2-7, the V gene TRBV9, with TRBD2 identical over 9 bases. V shed 0 bases and J 5 bases; nucleotides not matched to a gene: 6. The CDR3 contains 15 residues. CDR1 and CDR2 (germline): SGDLS, YYNGEE. In DNA, the CDR3 is TGTGCCAGCAGCGTAGACGGCGGGAGGGACAACGAGCAGTACTTC. Amino acid sequence: CASSVDGGRDNEQYF.

This clone has only a few counts. The chain combines TRBV7-4 with TRBJ2-7; 9 nucleotides align to TRBD2. The CDR3 is made up of 17 amino acids. V trimming: 4 bases; J trimming: 6 bases; junction bases outside the gene matches: 16. Germline V gene lookup returns CDR1 SGHVT and CDR2 SQSDAQ. The CDR3 reads CASSSGPWTSVGSEQYF. DNA of the CDR3: TGTGCCAGCAGCTCCGGACCCTGGACTAGCGTAGGAAGCGAGCAGTACTTC. The whole variable domain, remainder taken from reference TRBV7-4 and TRBJ2-7, is GAGVSQSPRYKVAKRGRDVALRCDSISGHVTLYWYRQTLGQGSEVLTYSQSDAQRDKSGRPSGRFSAERPERSVSTLKIQRTEQGDSAVYLCASSSGPWTSVGSEQYFGPGTRLTVT.

The chain uses TRBV18 and TRBJ2-7, with D perhaps matching TRBD2 (6 bases). The CDR3 runs to 15 residues. V lost 3 bases to trimming and J lost 3 bases, with 15 bases between them. CDR1 and CDR2 (germline): KGHSH, LQKENI. Written as DNA, the CDR3 is TGTGCCAGCTCACCGCCCGGGGGACTCCTCTACGAGCAGTACTTC. Translating gives CASSPPGGLLYEQYF. Supplemented by reference TRBV18 and TRBJ2-7, the full variable domain reads NAGVMQNPRHLVRRRGQEARLRCSPMKGHSHVYWYRQLPEEGLKFMVYLQKENIIDESGMPKERFSAEFPKEGPSILRIQQVVRGDSAAYFCASSPPGGLLYEQYFGPGTRLTVT.

This clone was seen a single time. The chain joins TRBV5-4 to TRBJ1-3; a possible D gene is TRBD1 (5 bases). Germline V CDR1 and CDR2: SGHNT, YYREEE (reference sequence). The length of the CDR3 is 15 residues. The V end was cut by 0 bases, the J end by 0 bases, with 7 bases between. Here the CDR3 reads CASSLDRSSGNTIYF. In DNA form, the CDR3 reads TGTGCCAGCAGCTTGGACAGGTCCTCTGGAAACACCATATATTTT.

The V call is TRBV10-3, the J call TRBJ2-2; TRBD2 aligns across 8 bases. The length of the CDR3 is 16 residues. CDR1 and CDR2 (germline): ENHRY, SYGVKD. After removal of 6 bases from V and 2 bases from J, the junction contained 8 bases not matched to a gene. The CDR3 nucleotides are TGTGCCATCAGCTTACTAGCGGAAGTAAACACCGGGGAGCTGTTTTTT. The encoded protein is CAISLLAEVNTGELFF.

The gene calls are TRBV5-1 and TRBJ2-7, with D possibly matching TRBD1 (7 bases). Germline CDR1 and CDR2: SGHRS and YFSETQ. This CDR3 contains 15 residues. V was shortened by 0 bases and J by 4 bases, with 14 bases between the two germline ends. The chain's CDR3 is CASSLAEQGRYEQYF. CDR3 coding DNA: TGCGCCAGCAGCTTGGCCGAACAGGGGAGGTACGAGCAGTACTTC.

The rearrangement links TRBV30 to TRBJ1-2, with D maybe TRBD1 (6 bases). The CDR3 sequence is 15 residues long. Trimming removed 4 bases at V and 7 bases at J, with 22 bases between. Germline values: CDR1 GTSNPN, CDR2 SVGIG (reference sequence). The CDR3, as DNA: TGTGCCTGGACCAGCCTCGGGGGGCGGTTCTTTGGCTACACCTTC. Protein: CAWTSLGGRFFGYTF.